A selection of T cell receptor beta chains follows, all from one sample in a study of blood T cell repertoires in COVID-19. Sequenced by immunoSEQ multiplex PCR; TCRdb stores in-frame clones only, minus some. The sample carries about 89,000 clones, 72% recorded once. The specimen was peripheral blood. These receptor sequences come from a woman of 80 years or more with acute or convalescent COVID-19. Both conserved end residues are part of each CDR3. The D gene is left open where the match is weak. A row's size may be missing; if present it is once, few, many or a size class.

v_call,j_call,clone_size,d_call,cdr3_aa,cdr3_nt
TRBV9,TRBJ1-2,.,.,CASSPGGRGYTF,TGTGCCAGCAGCCCCGGGGGGAGGGGCTACACCTTC
TRBV2,TRBJ1-3,.,TRBD1,CASSRTGSGNTIYF,TGTGCCAGCAGTAGGACAGGGTCTGGAAACACCATATATTTT
TRBV9,TRBJ2-3,.,.,CASSVEQGRTDTQYF,TGTGCCAGCAGCGTAGAACAGGGTCGGACAGATACGCAGTATTTT
TRBV3-1/TRBV3-2,TRBJ2-4,.,.,CASSQYDGGRNIQYF,TGTGCCAGCAGCCAGTACGACGGGGGACGAAACATTCAGTACTTC
TRBV5-1,TRBJ2-2,.,.,CASSWTDITTGELFF,TGCGCCAGCAGCTGGACGGACATAACCACCGGGGAGCTGTTTTTT
TRBV7-9,TRBJ1-5,.,TRBD1,CASSPGTGDQPQHF,TGTGCCAGCAGCCCAGGGACAGGGGATCAGCCCCAGCATTTT
TRBV3-1/TRBV3-2,TRBJ2-1,.,.,CASSQVGPNEQFF,TGTGCCAGCAGCCAAGTCGGTCCTAATGAGCAGTTCTTC
TRBV7-9,TRBJ1-5,.,.,CASSSLGLLNQPQHF,TGTGCCAGCAGCTCCCTGGGGCTACTCAATCAGCCCCAGCATTTT
TRBV3-1/TRBV3-2,TRBJ2-3,.,TRBD2,CASSQDPLAGGRDTQYF,TGTGCCAGCAGCCAAGATCCCCTAGCGGGGGGGAGGGATACGCAGTATTTT
TRBV3-1/TRBV3-2,TRBJ1-2,.,.,CASSQDSAITDGGYTF,TGTGCCAGCAGCCAAGATTCGGCGATTACAGATGGTGGCTACACCTTC
TRBV28,TRBJ2-1,.,.,CASSQNYNEQFF,TGTGCCAGCAGTCAGAACTACAATGAGCAGTTCTTC
TRBV6-6,TRBJ1-1,once,TRBD1,CASLDRGWNTEAFF,TGTGCCAGCTTGGACAGGGGGTGGAACACTGAAGCTTTCTTT
TRBV9,TRBJ1-1,.,.,CASSVTGGDTEAFF,TGTGCCAGCAGCGTTACAGGTGGGGACACTGAAGCTTTCTTT
TRBV4-1,TRBJ1-3,.,.,CASSLQDRLSGNTIYF,TGCGCCAGCAGCCTCCAGGACAGACTCTCTGGAAACACCATATATTTT
TRBV6-5,TRBJ2-1,.,.,CASSSGSREYNEQFF,TGTGCCAGCAGTTCCGGGTCTAGGGAGTACAATGAGCAGTTCTTC
TRBV4-1,TRBJ2-1,.,TRBD2,CASGPAQRGVYNEQFF,TGCGCCAGCGGACCCGCCCAGCGGGGGGTCTACAATGAGCAGTTCTTC
TRBV3-1/TRBV3-2,TRBJ1-3,.,TRBD1,CASRLTGDSGNTIYF,TGTGCCAGCAGACTAACAGGGGATTCTGGAAACACCATATATTTT
TRBV29-1,TRBJ2-7,.,.,CSVEVAGISYEQYF,TGCAGCGTTGAAGTCGCAGGTATTTCCTACGAGCAGTACTTC
TRBV20-1,TRBJ1-2,.,.,CSATYLEGVF,TGCAGTGCTACATACCTTGAAGGGGTCTTC
TRBV6-5,TRBJ2-7,few,TRBD1,CASRRGQGSYEQYF,TGTGCCAGCAGGAGGGGACAGGGCTCCTACGAGCAGTACTTC
TRBV28,TRBJ1-2,.,.,CASSFQDRGYGYTF,TGTGCCAGCAGTTTTCAAGACAGAGGCTATGGCTACACCTTC
TRBV7-9,TRBJ1-2,.,.,CASSLEGVTPYGYTF,TGTGCCAGCAGCTTAGAGGGGGTTACTCCCTATGGCTACACCTTC
TRBV11-3,TRBJ2-7,.,.,CASSLGSGDYEQYF,TGTGCCAGCAGTCTAGGGTCCGGGGACTACGAGCAGTACTTC
TRBV5-1,TRBJ1-2,.,.,CASSLGTGADGYTF,TGCGCCAGCAGCCTTGGAACTGGGGCGGATGGCTACACCTTC
TRBV16,TRBJ1-4,.,TRBD1,CASSRRQGALTTNEKLFF,TGTGCCAGCAGCCGGCGGCAGGGGGCACTTACGACTAATGAAAAACTGTTTTTT
TRBV19,TRBJ1-4,.,TRBD1,CASRGQGEVEKLFF,TGTGCCAGTAGGGGACAGGGAGAGGTTGAAAAACTGTTTTTT
TRBV5-1,TRBJ2-7,.,TRBD1,CASNSGTGRVEQYF,TGCGCCAGTAACTCCGGGACAGGGAGGGTAGAGCAGTACTTC
TRBV3-1/TRBV3-2,TRBJ1-6,.,.,CASSQDFNNSPLHF,TGTGCCAGCAGCCAAGACTTTAATAATTCACCCCTCCACTTT
TRBV6-6,TRBJ1-1,few,.,CASSSTVFAEAFF,TGTGCCAGCAGTTCGACAGTTTTTGCTGAAGCTTTCTTT
TRBV6-5,TRBJ1-2,.,.,CASSPDSLANTF,TGTGCCAGCAGTCCGGACTCCCTGGCTAACACCTTC
TRBV10-3,TRBJ1-5,.,.,CAISDPRGGPQHF,TGTGCCATCAGTGACCCCCGCGGGGGGCCCCAGCATTTT
TRBV19,TRBJ2-3,.,.,CASSMLATGSTDTQYF,TGTGCCAGTAGTATGCTCGCTACAGGGTCGACAGATACGCAGTATTTT
TRBV12-5,TRBJ2-5,.,.,CASGLELGAAETQYF,TGTGCTAGTGGTTTGGAGTTGGGGGCGGCAGAGACCCAGTACTTC
TRBV6-5,TRBJ1-1,.,TRBD1,CASREWDSEAFF,TGTGCCAGCCGCGAATGGGACAGCGAAGCTTTCTTT
TRBV2,TRBJ2-5,few,.,CASSPDSQETQYF,TGTGCCAGCAGTCCGGACAGTCAAGAGACCCAGTACTTC
TRBV7-9,TRBJ1-2,.,.,CASSLPTRGAGYTF,TGTGCCAGCAGCTTGCCAACCAGGGGCGCTGGCTACACCTTC
TRBV5-1,TRBJ2-4,.,TRBD1,CASSLEGQLLAKNIQYF,TGCGCCAGCAGCTTGGAGGGACAGCTTTTAGCCAAAAACATTCAGTACTTC
TRBV6-1,TRBJ2-1,.,TRBD2,CASSGFTSGATYNEQFF,TGTGCCAGCAGTGGTTTTACCAGCGGGGCCACCTACAATGAGCAGTTCTTC
TRBV6-2/TRBV6-3,TRBJ1-3,.,TRBD1,CASSGTDSGNTIYF,TGTGCCAGCAGCGGGACAGACTCTGGAAACACCATATATTTT
TRBV27,TRBJ1-6,.,.,CASSLTGLRRPLHF,TGTGCCAGCAGTTTAACAGGCCTCCGACGGCCCCTCCACTTT
TRBV18,TRBJ2-2,.,.,CASSPWSGGELFF,TGTGCCAGCTCACCCTGGAGCGGCGGGGAGCTGTTTTTT